This TCR beta chain is drawn from a study of graft-versus-host responses after intestinal transplantation. Across the study: Recipients were given multivisceral, liver-intestinal, or isolated intestinal transplants. All recipients got anti-thymocyte globulin induction, then tacrolimus and steroids for about 3 years. The study's findings and limits: High graft-versus-host to host-versus-graft clonal ratios were seen in allografts of patients with graft-donor T cell macrochimerism. The authors found GvH clones in recipient marrow, some appearing first in ileum or blood.

With V trimmed by 6 bases and J by 1 base, 2 bases remained unmatched. Germline loops: CDR1 SGHAT, CDR2 FQNNGV. The CDR3 runs 14 residues. Libraries were prepared by immunoSEQ multiplex PCR; TCRdb keeps only in-frame clonotypes and omits some of them. The sample has just under 90,000 clones, roughly 80% seen once. With regard to this clone: The antigen is undetermined.

The sample was unstimulated CD8+ T cells sorted from spleen or lymph node cells, taken before intestinal transplant. The receptor comes from a human donor who received an intestinal transplant. This chain links TRBV11-2 with TRBJ2-3; 9 nucleotides align to TRBD2. The CDR3 DNA sequence: TGTGCCAGCAGTTGGACTAGCGGCACAGATACGCAGTATTTT. Translating gives CASSWTSGTDTQYF.